The entry below gives a single T cell receptor beta chain sequence along with its context. The record originates from a study of blood T cell repertoires in COVID-19. Sequencing was performed with immunoSEQ multiplex PCR; in TCRdb, only in-frame clones are kept and a portion is missing. The sample includes about 32,000 clones, 65% to 90% of them seen just once. Trimming shortened V by 6 bases and J by 2 bases, and 17 bases separated the two germline ends. Per the germline V gene, CDR1 is LNHDA and CDR2 is SQIVND (reference sequence). The CDR3 loop spans 16 amino acids. This sequence was found in a woman older than 75 with active or convalescent COVID-19. V gene TRBV19 combines with J gene TRBJ2-1; weak D call: TRBD2 (5 bases). Sequenced material: peripheral blood. CDR3 in amino acids: CASSEASNRPYNEQFF. In DNA, the CDR3 is TGTGCCAGTAGCGAGGCTAGCAATCGCCCCTACAATGAGCAGTTCTTC. Complete variable domain (other parts from reference TRBV19 and TRBJ2-1): DGGITQSPKYLFRKEGQNVTLSCEQNLNHDAMYWYRQDPGQGLRLIYYSQIVNDFQKGDIAEGYSVSREKKESFPLTVTSAQKNPTAFYLCASSEASNRPYNEQFFGPGTRLTVL.